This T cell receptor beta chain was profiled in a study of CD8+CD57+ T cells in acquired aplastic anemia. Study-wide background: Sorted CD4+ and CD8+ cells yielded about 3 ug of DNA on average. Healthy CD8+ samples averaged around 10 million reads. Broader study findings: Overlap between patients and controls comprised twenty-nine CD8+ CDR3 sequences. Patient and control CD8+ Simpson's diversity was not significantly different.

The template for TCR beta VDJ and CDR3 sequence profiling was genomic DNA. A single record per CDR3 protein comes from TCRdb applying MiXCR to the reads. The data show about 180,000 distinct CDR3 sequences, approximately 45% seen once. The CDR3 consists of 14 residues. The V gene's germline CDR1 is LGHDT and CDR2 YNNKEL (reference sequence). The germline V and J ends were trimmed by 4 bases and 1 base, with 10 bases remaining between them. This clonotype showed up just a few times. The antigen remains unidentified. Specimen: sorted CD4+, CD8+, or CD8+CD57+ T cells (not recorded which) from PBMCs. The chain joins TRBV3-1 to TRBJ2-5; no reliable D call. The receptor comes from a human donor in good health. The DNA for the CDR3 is TGTGCCAGCAGCCCGCGGACCATCCAAGAGACCCAGTACTTC. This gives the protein CASSPRTIQETQYF.